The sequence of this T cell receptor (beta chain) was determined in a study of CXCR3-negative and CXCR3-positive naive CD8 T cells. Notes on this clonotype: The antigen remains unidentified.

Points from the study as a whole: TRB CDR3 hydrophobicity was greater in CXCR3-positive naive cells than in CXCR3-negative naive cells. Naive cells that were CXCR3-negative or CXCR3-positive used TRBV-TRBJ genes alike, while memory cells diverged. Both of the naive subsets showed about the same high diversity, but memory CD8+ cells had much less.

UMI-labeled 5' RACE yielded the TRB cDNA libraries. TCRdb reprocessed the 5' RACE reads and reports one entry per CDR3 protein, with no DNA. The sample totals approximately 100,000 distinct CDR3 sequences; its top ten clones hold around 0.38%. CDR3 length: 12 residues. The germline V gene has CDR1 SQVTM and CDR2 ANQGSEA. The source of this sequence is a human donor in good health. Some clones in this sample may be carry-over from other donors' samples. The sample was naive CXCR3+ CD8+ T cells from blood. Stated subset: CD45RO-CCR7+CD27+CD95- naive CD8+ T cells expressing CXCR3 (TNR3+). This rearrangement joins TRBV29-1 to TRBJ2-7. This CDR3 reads CSVEGDYYEQYF.